This is a list of T cell receptor beta chains from one sample in a study of cytomegalovirus exposure and HLA in healthy donors. The repertoire was sequenced with immunoSEQ multiplex PCR; TCRdb's copy has only in-frame clones and lacks some. The sample has fewer than 200,000 clones, 72% seen once. Sequencing was done on a sample of PBMCs. The receptors stem from a human donor in good health. Each CDR3 is given with its conserved first and last residue. The D gene is left open where the match is weak. Only part of the rows carry a size: once, few, many, or a class if the clone is expanded.

j_call v_call d_call clone_size cdr3_length cdr3_nt cdr3_aa
TRBJ1-1 TRBV5-1 . . 13 TGCGCCAGCAGCTTGGCAGGGGCCACTGAAGCTTTCTTT CASSLAGATEAFF
TRBJ1-2 TRBV6-6 TRBD1 . 13 TGTGCCAGCAGTCCCAGGGGGCCAGATGGCTACACCTTC CASSPRGPDGYTF
TRBJ1-1 TRBV7-9 . few 14 TGTGCCAGCAGCCTAGGGGCAGCGAACACTGAAGCTTTCTTT CASSLGAANTEAFF
TRBJ2-3 TRBV7-6 TRBD2 . 15 TGTGCCAGCAGGGTCAGCGGGGGGGCAGGAGATACGCAGTATTTT CASRVSGGAGDTQYF
TRBJ2-1 TRBV9 TRBD2 . 14 TGTGCCAGCAGCGCTGGCGGGGAGGGCAATGAGCAGTTCTTC CASSAGGEGNEQFF
TRBJ1-5 TRBV13 . . 14 TGTGCCAGCAGCTTACAGGGTTTCAATCAGCCCCAGCATTTT CASSLQGFNQPQHF
TRBJ1-1 TRBV7-9 . . 13 TGTGCCAGCAGCTTTCCCGGGCAGGGCGAAGCTTTCTTT CASSFPGQGEAFF
TRBJ2-2 TRBV2 . . 13 TGTGCCAGCAGTGACGGGGTTATCGGGGAGCTGTTTTTT CASSDGVIGELFF
TRBJ1-2 TRBV7-8 TRBD1 . 15 TGTGCCAGCAGCCCACAGGGGCGAGCTAACTATGGCTACACCTTC CASSPQGRANYGYTF
TRBJ1-2 TRBV6-5 . . 12 TGTGCCGCCGGGGAGGTAAACTATGGCTACACCTTC CAAGEVNYGYTF
TRBJ1-2 TRBV2 . few 15 TGTGCCAGCAGTGAGGAACAGGGACCTAACTATGGCTACACCTTC CASSEEQGPNYGYTF
TRBJ1-3 TRBV7-5 . . 15 TGTGCCAGAACCGAACCCTGTTGGAGGAGAAACACCATATATTTT CARTEPCWRRNTIYF
TRBJ2-7 TRBV7-6 . once 15 TGTGCCAGCAGCTCCCAGAGCGGGTCCCAATACGAGCAGTACTTC CASSSQSGSQYEQYF
TRBJ2-1 TRBV7-5 . . 15 TGTGCCAGAAGCCCCCCCCCACAGGGGACCCATGAGCAGTTCTTC CARSPPPQGTHEQFF
TRBJ2-7 TRBV1 . . 14 TGCACCAGCAGGTGGGTGAACGACTTCTACGAGCAGTACTTC CTSRWVNDFYEQYF
TRBJ2-2 TRBV4-1 . . 16 TGCGCCAGCAGCCCGTTGGGGCAGGGCACCACCGGGGAGCTGTTTTTT CASSPLGQGTTGELFF
TRBJ2-2 TRBV6-1 . . 14 TGTGCCAGCATCAGCTCGACTTGGGCCGGGGAGCTGTTTTTT CASISSTWAGELFF
TRBJ2-5 TRBV5-4 TRBD2 once 17 TGTGCCAGCAGCTCCTCGACTAGCGGGGCGTACCAAGAGACCCAGTACTTC CASSSSTSGAYQETQYF
TRBJ2-1 TRBV5-4 . few 13 TGTGCCAGCAGCTTGGCCTTCTACAATGAGCAGTTCTTC CASSLAFYNEQFF
TRBJ1-5 TRBV10-3 . . 16 TGTGCCATCAGTGAGTCGAGGAGGGGAGGGGAACAGCCCCAGCATTTT CAISESRRGGEQPQHF
TRBJ1-1 TRBV6-5 . once 15 TGTGCCATCAAACCGCGGGAGGGCGGGAGGACTGAAGCTTTCTTT CAIKPREGGRTEAFF
TRBJ1-1 TRBV25-1 . . 14 TGTGCCAGCAGTGAATTTGGAGGGCAAACTGAAGCTTTCTTT CASSEFGGQTEAFF
TRBJ2-2 TRBV4-1 . . 17 TGCGCCAGCAGCCTACGGATAGCGCGAACTAACACCGGGGAGCTGTTTTTT CASSLRIARTNTGELFF
TRBJ1-2 TRBV21-1 . . 17 TGTGCCAGCAGCAAAGTCCGTAAGGGGGATCCTGAGTATGGCTACACCTTC CASSKVRKGDPEYGYTF
TRBJ1-3 TRBV7-2 . . 16 TGTGCCAGCAGCTTAGAGGGCAGGGGTCTCGGAAACACCATATATTTT CASSLEGRGLGNTIYF
TRBJ1-2 TRBV6-5 TRBD1 . 13 TGTGCCAGCAGCAGGGGACAGAACTATGGCTACACCTTC CASSRGQNYGYTF
TRBJ1-2 TRBV9 . . 14 TGTGCCAGCAGCTCCGTGTTGGGGGGCTATGGCTACACCTTC CASSSVLGGYGYTF
TRBJ2-7 TRBV5-6 TRBD2 . 18 TGTGCCAGCAGCACCGGACTAGCGGGGGGGGGAATTCGCTACGAGCAGTACTTC CASSTGLAGGGIRYEQYF
TRBJ2-7 TRBV7-5 . . 16 TGTGCCAGAAGCCTCCTCCGGACCGGGACAGGGCGGGAGCAGTACTTC CARSLLRTGTGREQYF
TRBJ2-1 TRBV20-1 . . 11 TGCAGTGCGCCCCGACTGGATGAGCAGTTCTTC CSAPRLDEQFF
TRBJ1-5 TRBV27 . . 15 TGTGCCAGCAGTTTAGGGCCCAATAGCAATCAGCCCCAGCATTTT CASSLGPNSNQPQHF
TRBJ2-1 TRBV7-2 TRBD2 . 17 TGTGCCAGCAGCCGAACTAGCGGGGGGGCCGCAGGCAATGAGCAGTTCTTC CASSRTSGGAAGNEQFF
TRBJ2-6 TRBV5-8 . few 15 TGTGCCAGCAGCTTCGGTAACTCTGGGGCCAACGTCCTGACTTTC CASSFGNSGANVLTF
TRBJ1-2 TRBV15 . few 16 TGTGCCACCAGCAGCAGGTTGAGAGGGGGTTCCTATGGCTACACCTTC CATSSRLRGGSYGYTF
TRBJ1-2 TRBV18 . . 14 TGTGCCAGCTCACCAATCGGGTCGAACTATGGCTACACCTTC CASSPIGSNYGYTF
TRBJ1-1 TRBV11-2 TRBD1 . 17 TGTGCCAGCAGCTTAGCTCGTCTCGGACAGGAGAACACTGAAGCTTTCTTT CASSLARLGQENTEAFF
TRBJ1-1 TRBV5-6 TRBD1 . 15 TGTGCCAGCAGCCCAACGGGACAGGGAGAGGCTGAAGCTTTCTTT CASSPTGQGEAEAFF
TRBJ2-3 TRBV10-3 . . 16 TGTGCCATCAGTGAGTCGGGGCCCCCGGTGGGAGATACGCAGTATTTT CAISESGPPVGDTQYF
TRBJ1-5 TRBV7-9 . . 13 TGTGCCAGCAGCTTGGCAAGCAATCAGCCCCAGCATTTT CASSLASNQPQHF
TRBJ1-5 TRBV5-1 . . 14 TGCGCCAGCAGCTTGGGGCAGAGCAATCAGCCCCAGCATTTT CASSLGQSNQPQHF
TRBJ2-5 TRBV2 TRBD2 . 14 TGTGCCAGCAGGCGCGGGGGGCCGCAAGAGACCCAGTACTTC CASRRGGPQETQYF
TRBJ2-3 TRBV15 TRBD1 . 16 TGTGCCACCAGCAGAGTCCGGACAGGGGTGACAGATACGCAGTATTTT CATSRVRTGVTDTQYF
TRBJ1-3 TRBV2 . . 14 TGTGCCAGCAGTGTTGTCGGCTCTGGAAACACCATATATTTT CASSVVGSGNTIYF